This T cell receptor (beta chain) was identified during a study of somatic mutations in cytotoxic T cells in rheumatoid arthritis. About this clone: Its target is unknown.

The CDR3 runs to 15 residues. From germline, CDR1 is SGHNT and CDR2 YENEEA. Trimming took off 1 base at V and 2 bases at J, with 9 bases between the two ends. Separation of CD4+ and CD8+ cells was performed by positive magnetic bead selection, and purity was verified by flow cytometry. Broader study findings: Age-dependent increases in CD8+ clonality occurred in rheumatoid arthritis patients but not in healthy controls. Some patients, about an eighth of the 65, had a largest CD8+ clone that exceeded 20% of CD8+ cells.

Per the original methods: After comparison against published virus-specific TCRB sequences, only a few of the patient CD8+ clones larger than 1% turned out to match them. This table comes from immunoSEQ multiplex PCR, and its TCRdb copy is limited to in-frame clones, with some not included. The D gene and trimming were derived from the DNA, and the V and J assignments and clone size from that table. The data contain under 8,000 clones, 80% to 90% of them seen just once; the ten biggest clones take up over 20%. This sequence joins TRBV11-3 and TRBJ2-1; TRBD2 is a possible D gene (6 bases). This receptor was taken from a woman between 65 and 79 years old with rheumatoid arthritis. Specimen: CD8+ T cells sorted from blood. CDR3 coding DNA: TGTGCCAGCAGCTTAGTCGGGGAGGCCTACAATGAGCAGTTCTTC. Residues: CASSLVGEAYNEQFF.